Here is one T cell receptor beta chain with its context. The CDR3 runs to 15 residues. CDR1 is LNHDA, CDR2 SQIVND, per germline (reference sequence). The germline V and J ends were trimmed by 1 base and 6 bases, with 15 bases remaining between them. This sample was taken from a study of blood T cell repertoires in COVID-19. About the study: Donors in the United States, Italy and Spain gave samples during acute or convalescent COVID-19. PBMCs, B-cell-depleted T cells, or T cells were the source of the cDNA or gDNA that made up the material.

Per the authors' pipeline: Researchers report that nucleated cell counts were estimated from reference gene primer amplification. Here immunoSEQ multiplex PCR was the method, and the copy in TCRdb shows in-frame clones only, minus some. D and trimming were read from the DNA, whereas the V and J calls and clone size are those reported in that table. The sample has around 75,000 clones; roughly 89% are singletons. Sequenced input: peripheral blood. The TCR originated in a man in his fifties or sixties with acute or convalescent COVID-19. This sequence joins TRBV19 and TRBJ1-1; D not certain. The CDR3 sequence is CASSIVGGNGAEAFF. CDR3 nucleotides: TGTGCCAGTAGTATAGTCGGAGGGAATGGCGCTGAAGCTTTCTTT.